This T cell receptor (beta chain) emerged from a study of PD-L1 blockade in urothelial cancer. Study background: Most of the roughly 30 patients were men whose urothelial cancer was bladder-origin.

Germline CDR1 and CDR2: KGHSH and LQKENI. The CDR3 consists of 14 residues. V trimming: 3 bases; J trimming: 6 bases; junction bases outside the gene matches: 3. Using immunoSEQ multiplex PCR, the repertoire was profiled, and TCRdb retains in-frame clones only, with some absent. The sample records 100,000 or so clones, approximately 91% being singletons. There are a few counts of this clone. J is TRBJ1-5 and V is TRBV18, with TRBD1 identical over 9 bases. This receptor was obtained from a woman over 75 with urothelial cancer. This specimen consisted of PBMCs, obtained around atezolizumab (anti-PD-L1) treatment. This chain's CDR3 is CASSPDRGGQPQHF. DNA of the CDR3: TGTGCCAGCTCACCGGACAGGGGAGGTCAGCCCCAGCATTTT.